The 30 T cell receptor beta chains reported below all come from one sample, sequenced in a study of T cells in localized non-small cell lung cancer. Profiled with immunoSEQ multiplex PCR; TCRdb holds only in-frame clones, not every one. The table lists more than 45,000 clones, approximately 86% of them singletons, with roughly 2.5% in the top ten. The input for sequencing was PBMCs, taken before any cancer treatment. Receptors were obtained from a man aged 40 to 70 with stage II lung adenocarcinoma.

The rearrangement uses TRBV11-3 and TRBJ2-3; D may correspond to TRBD1 or TRBD2 (5 bases each). The V end lost 5 bases, the J end lost 5 bases, and 14 bases lay between the germline ends. CDR1 is SGHNT and CDR2 is YENEEA in the germline V gene. CDR3 length: 14 amino acids. CDR3 DNA: TGTGCCAGCAGCACCCGGGACCAGCAAGATACGCAGTATTTT. It is translated as CASSTRDQQDTQYF.

This chain links TRBV30 with TRBJ1-2; D call uncertain. The V and J ends lost 2 bases and 7 bases respectively, with 8 bases between them. Germline assignment: CDR1 GTSNPN and CDR2 SVGIG (reference sequence). The CDR3 has 11 amino acids. The CDR3 reads CAWSIGAGYTF. The CDR3 DNA reads as TGTGCCTGGAGTATTGGCGCTGGCTACACCTTC.

The V call is TRBV19, the J call TRBJ2-1; 9 nucleotides agree with TRBD2. CDR3 length: 15 residues. Germline values: CDR1 LNHDA, CDR2 SQIVND (reference sequence). The V segment lost 9 bases and the J segment 5 bases; nucleotides outside the gene matches: 11. The CDR3 sequence: CASTRAGGRDNEQFF. The CDR3 DNA follows: TGTGCCAGCACGAGAGCGGGGGGCCGGGACAATGAGCAGTTCTTC.

The chain uses TRBV5-4 and TRBJ2-7, with TRBD1 matching over 9 bases. The germline gives CDR1 SGHNT, CDR2 YYREEE (reference sequence). The CDR3 consists of 15 residues. V lost 4 bases and J lost 0; bases outside the gene matches: 5. Here the CDR3 reads CASSLGTGNSYEQYV. The CDR3 nucleotides are TGTGCCAGCAGCCTCGGGACAGGGAACTCCTACGAGCAGTACGTC.

This chain connects TRBV19 to TRBJ1-2; TRBD1 might be the D (6 bases). Germline assignment: CDR1 LNHDA and CDR2 SQIVND (reference sequence). The CDR3 spans 13 residues. With 4 bases removed from V and 3 bases from J, the gap between germline ends came to 9 bases. The CDR3 sequence is CASSRGTYYGYTF. In nucleotides, the CDR3 is TGTGCCAGTAGTAGGGGGACATACTATGGCTACACCTTC.

The chain uses TRBV5-8 and TRBJ2-7; the D gene is possibly TRBD1 (5 bases). Germline-derived CDR1 and CDR2 are SGHTS and YDEGEE. V was trimmed by 0 bases and J by 3 bases, leaving 19 bases between them. The CDR3 sequence is 17 residues long. CDR3 protein: CASSLATGPRIYYEQYV. Written as DNA, the CDR3 is TGTGCCAGCAGCTTGGCTACAGGACCTCGAATTTACTACGAGCAGTACGTC.

The sample holds one count of this clone. The V gene is TRBV2, the J gene TRBJ2-1; TRBD1 agrees at 9 bases. This CDR3 comprises 16 residues. J lost 1 base, V lost 9 bases, and 10 bases had no gene match. The germline gives CDR1 SNHLY, CDR2 FYNNEI. In DNA, the CDR3 is TGTGCCAGACAGGGAGAACAGGGGGCGTCCTACAATGAGCAGTTCTTC. This encodes CARQGEQGASYNEQFF.

This chain joins TRBV6-6 and TRBJ1-6, with 7 bases matching TRBD1. After removal of 4 bases from V and 7 bases from J, the junction contained 4 bases not matched to a gene. From germline, CDR1 is MNHNY and CDR2 SVGAGI (reference sequence). This CDR3 region has 14 residues. The CDR3 DNA reads as TGTGCCAGCAGTTCGGGACAGCACAATTCACCCCTCCACTTT. It translates to CASSSGQHNSPLHF.

The J gene is TRBJ2-5, the V gene TRBV10-2, with 16 bases matching TRBD2. Trimming took 6 bases from V and 4 from J; bases not matched to a gene: 8. This CDR3 is built from 17 residues. Germline lookup yields CDR1 WSHSY and CDR2 SAAADI. Here the CDR3 DNA reads TGCGCCAGCAGGAGGGGGACTAGCGGGGGGGCTGGAGAGACCCAGTACTTC. Translating gives CASRRGTSGGAGETQYF.

This chain links TRBV28 with TRBJ2-2, with 9 bases identical to TRBD1. Germline CDR1 is MDHEN and CDR2 is SYDVKM. The CDR3 contains 18 residues. With 1 base clipped from V and 3 bases from J, the junction kept 9 bases outside the gene matches. CDR3 DNA sequence: TGTGCCAGCAGTTTATCCACTCACAGGGGGCAGGACACCGGGGAGCTGTTTTTT. It is translated as CASSLSTHRGQDTGELFF.

This chain joins TRBV4-1 and TRBJ2-2; the match to TRBD2 covers 7 bases. The junction had 12 bases not matched to a gene; V was cut back by 6 bases and J by 2 bases. This CDR3 region has 17 residues. Looked up from germline, CDR1 is MGHRA and CDR2 is YSYEKL. The CDR3 DNA reads TGCGCCAGCAGTTGGTTGTGGGCGGGGGACAACACCGGGGAGCTGTTTTTT. As protein: CASSWLWAGDNTGELFF.

The chain links TRBV2 to TRBJ2-3, with 9 positions matching TRBD1. The CDR3 is 15 residues long. The germline V gene has CDR1 SNHLY and CDR2 FYNNEI. V gave up 9 bases and J gave up 5 bases; unmatched junction bases: 12. The CDR3 DNA is TGTGCCAGTGTTCGGGACAGGGATGTAGTAGATACGCAGTATTTT. It translates to CASVRDRDVVDTQYF. Full variable domain (rest looked up from reference TRBV2 and TRBJ2-3): EPEVTQTPSHQVTQMGQEVILRCVPISNHLYFYWYRQILGQKVEFLVSFYNNEISEKSEIFDDQFSVERPDGSNFTLKIRSTKLEDSAMYFCASVRDRDVVDTQYFGPGTRLTVL.

The chain is built from TRBV5-5 and TRBJ2-3, with TRBD2 as a possible D gene (5 bases). The CDR3 runs to 15 residues. Germline V gene sequence: CDR1 SGHKS, CDR2 YYEKEE (reference sequence). Trimming left V 0 bases short and J 5 bases short, with 13 bases between. The CDR3: CASSLAVEVLDTQYF. The CDR3 DNA is TGTGCCAGCAGCTTGGCCGTGGAGGTATTAGATACGCAGTATTTT.

This clone has just a few counts. The V gene is TRBV7-9, the J gene TRBJ1-6, with TRBD1 matching over 12 bases. The V gene's germline CDR1 is SEHNR and CDR2 FQNEAQ (reference sequence). J was trimmed by 12 bases and V by 3 bases; bases with no gene match: 12. The CDR3 runs to 17 residues. The DNA for the CDR3 is TGTGCCAGCAGCTTCGGGCGGGACAGGGGGCTCCTTTTACCCCTCCACTTT. This gives the protein CASSFGRDRGLLLPLHF.

This chain connects TRBV5-1 to TRBJ2-1, with 9 bases that match TRBD1. The CDR3 is 15 residues long. V gave up 3 bases and J gave up 4 bases; unmatched junction bases: 5. Germline V lookup: CDR1 SGHRS, CDR2 YFSETQ. This CDR3 reads CASSSQTGGYNEQFF. For the CDR3, the DNA is TGCGCCAGCAGCTCCCAGACAGGGGGTTACAATGAGCAGTTCTTC. Supplemented by reference TRBV5-1 and TRBJ2-1, the full variable domain reads KAGVTQTPRYLIKTRGQQVTLSCSPISGHRSVSWYQQTPGQGLQFLFEYFSETQRNKGNFPGRFSGRQFSNSRSEMNVSTLELGDSALYLCASSSQTGGYNEQFFGPGTRLTVL.

Here the CDR3 DNA reads TGTGCCAGCAGCGTAGCGACAGGGGGGAGTTCACCCCTCCACTTT. It codes for CASSVATGGSSPLHF. The chain links TRBV9 to TRBJ1-6, with 9 bases aligning to TRBD1. The CDR3 spans 15 residues. After removal of 0 bases from V and 9 bases from J, the junction contained 4 bases not matched to a gene. CDR1 is SGDLS and CDR2 is YYNGEE in the germline V gene.

This rearrangement joins TRBV5-6 to TRBJ1-2; D gene unclear. In germline, CDR1 is SGHDT, CDR2 YYEEEE. The ends were cut back, 2 bases at V and 8 bases at J, with 13 bases in the middle. This CDR3 region has 13 residues. DNA for the CDR3: TGTGCCAGCAGCTTAAGCCGGGGTGCGGGCTACACCTTC. Its protein is CASSLSRGAGYTF.

The chain uses TRBV21-1 and TRBJ1-1; TRBD1, the table's D call, lacks a check against the DNA. TRBV21-1 has pseudogene status. The CDR3 loop spans 16 amino acids. CDR3 loop: CASSPRRQGIFFEAFF. Here the CDR3 DNA reads TGTGCCAGCAGTCCCAGGCGACAGGGGATATTTTTTGAAGCTTTCTTT.

The J gene is TRBJ1-1, the V gene TRBV6-1; D gene uncertain. The CDR3 sequence is 11 residues long. Germline CDR1 is MNHNS and CDR2 is SASEGT. Trimming shortened V by 8 bases and J by 11 bases, and 15 bases separated the two germline ends. Here the CDR3 reads CASGTLSMAFF. CDR3 in DNA: TGTGCCAGCGGAACATTATCGATGGCTTTCTTT.

V and J are TRBV11-2 and TRBJ1-6; no clear D gene. Trimming cost V 0 bases and J 9 bases, with 12 bases left between them. The CDR3 contains 15 residues. CDR1 is SGHAT, CDR2 FQNNGV, per germline. For the CDR3, the DNA is TGTGCCAGCAGCTTAGACGGCGGCCTTGGTTCACCCCTCCACTTT. It is translated as CASSLDGGLGSPLHF.

The rearrangement links TRBV5-8 to TRBJ2-1, with D tentatively TRBD1 (5 bases). Trimming took off 0 bases at V and 1 base at J, with 8 bases between the two ends. CDR1 and CDR2 (germline): SGHTS, YDEGEE. There are 15 residues in the CDR3. In DNA form, the CDR3 reads TGTGCCAGCAGCTTGGGGGCAGGGTCCTACAATGAGCAGTTCTTC. It yields the protein CASSLGAGSYNEQFF.

This chain connects TRBV14 to TRBJ1-4; 10 nucleotides match TRBD1. V dropped 5 bases and J dropped 7; count of bases not matched to a gene: 4. This CDR3 is 14 amino acids long. The V gene's germline CDR1 is SGHDN and CDR2 FVKESK. The chain's CDR3 is CASSSGTGAEKLFF. CDR3 nucleotide sequence: TGTGCCAGCAGCTCCGGGACAGGGGCTGAAAAACTGTTTTTT.

The chain uses TRBV19 and TRBJ1-1, with 7 nucleotides matching TRBD1. The length of the CDR3 is 15 residues. Germline V lookup: CDR1 LNHDA, CDR2 SQIVND (reference sequence). The V gene end was trimmed by 6 bases and the J gene end by 3 bases; junction bases not matched to a gene: 10. The CDR3: CASSHRGPKDTEAFF. CDR3 DNA: TGTGCCAGTAGCCACAGGGGCCCCAAGGACACTGAAGCTTTCTTT. The full variable domain, its missing parts supplied by reference TRBV19 and TRBJ1-1, is DGGITQSPKYLFRKEGQNVTLSCEQNLNHDAMYWYRQDPGQGLRLIYYSQIVNDFQKGDIAEGYSVSREKKESFPLTVTSAQKNPTAFYLCASSHRGPKDTEAFFGQGTRLTVV.

The chain recombines TRBV11-2 with TRBJ1-2; 9 bases are shared with TRBD1. This CDR3 has 15 amino acids. Trimming at V came to 3 bases and at J to 7 bases, leaving 9 bases not matched to a gene. Germline V gives CDR1 SGHAT, CDR2 FQNNGV. The CDR3 sequence: CASSFAGQGYSGYTF. The CDR3 nucleotides read TGTGCCAGCAGCTTCGCGGGACAGGGCTACTCTGGCTACACCTTC.

The chain has TRBV19 and TRBJ2-3; 9 nucleotides align to TRBD2. V shed 5 bases, J shed 3 bases, and the junction held 9 bases outside the gene matches. From germline, CDR1 is LNHDA and CDR2 SQIVND (reference sequence). There are 16 residues in the CDR3. CDR3 nucleotides: TGTGCCAGTAGTCTTTTAGCGGGGGCCCTTACAGATACGCAGTATTTT. It is translated as CASSLLAGALTDTQYF.

The V gene is TRBV14, the J gene TRBJ1-1; D remains ambiguous. Germline V lookup: CDR1 SGHDN, CDR2 FVKESK. CDR3 length equals 11 residues. The germline V and J ends were trimmed by 5 bases and 3 bases, with 4 bases remaining between them. In DNA, the CDR3 is TGTGCCAGCAGCGCTTACACTGAAGCTTTCTTT. It translates to CASSAYTEAFF.

The chain uses TRBV4-1 and TRBJ2-5; 10 bases map to TRBD2. Trimming at V came to 3 bases and at J to 4 bases, leaving 8 bases not matched to a gene. This CDR3 is built from 16 residues. CDR1 is MGHRA and CDR2 is YSYEKL in the germline V gene. The CDR3 region has the DNA TGCGCCAGCAGCCAGGGCAGCGGGGGGGCCACAGAGACCCAGTACTTC. Its translation is CASSQGSGGATETQYF.

V and J are TRBV9 and TRBJ1-2; D may be TRBD1 (5 bases). V was cut by 1 base and J by 0 bases, with 7 bases left in between. The CDR3 extends over 14 amino acids. CDR1 and CDR2 from the germline V gene are SGDLS and YYNGEE. CDR3 protein: CASSVTGANYGYTF. The CDR3, as DNA: TGTGCCAGCAGCGTAACAGGAGCTAACTATGGCTACACCTTC.

The V gene is TRBV5-4, the J gene TRBJ1-2, with 9 bases lining up with TRBD1. Germline trimming cut 4 bases from V and 5 bases from J; bases unmatched to any gene: 9. The length of the CDR3 is 15 residues. CDR1 and CDR2 from the germline V gene are SGHNT and YYREEE (reference sequence). The CDR3 DNA sequence: TGTGCCAGCAGCCACGAGGACAGGGGAGGATATGGCTACACCTTC. Protein: CASSHEDRGGYGYTF. The variable domain in full, completed from reference TRBV5-4 and TRBJ1-2, reads ETGVTQSPTHLIKTRGQQVTLRCSSQSGHNTVSWYQQALGQGPQFIFQYYREEENGRGNFPPRFSGLQFPNYSSELNVNALELDDSALYLCASSHEDRGGYGYTFGSGTRLTVV.

The chain links TRBV5-6 to TRBJ2-3; D unresolved. The length of the CDR3 is 13 residues. The germline gives CDR1 SGHDT, CDR2 YYEEEE. Trimming pared 1 base from V and 3 bases from J, leaving 6 bases between. The CDR3 region has the DNA TGTGCCAGCAGCTTGCCAGCAACAGATACGCAGTATTTT. It codes for CASSLPATDTQYF.